This is a list of T cell receptor beta chains from one sample in a study of early T cells in non-severe SARS-CoV-2 infection. TCRdb independently ran MiXCR on the 5' RACE reads; one entry per CDR3 protein. Here the sample spans tens of thousands of distinct CDR3 sequences, roughly 6.6% being singletons. The sample here was whole blood, taken at baseline. The receptors were sampled from an adult who was a healthcare worker with PCR-confirmed SARS-CoV-2 infection or an uninfected control (not recorded which). Both conserved end residues are part of each CDR3. A D gene is named only where the DNA matches it firmly. A clone size is listed for some rows: how often the clone was seen (once, few, many), or a class if it is expanded.

v_call	d_call	j_call	clone_size	cdr3_nt	cdr3_aa
TRBV14	NA	TRBJ2-1	many	TGTGCCAGCAGCCACCGCGGAACGACCTACAATGAGCAGTTCTTC	CASSHRGTTYNEQFF
TRBV6-5	TRBD2	TRBJ2-1	many	TGTGCCAGCAGTTACGCGGGAGGGAACTACAATGAGCAGTTCTTC	CASSYAGGNYNEQFF
TRBV6-1	NA	TRBJ1-1	many	TGTGCCAGCAGCCAGGGAAGGTTCTCGGAAGCTTTCTTT	CASSQGRFSEAFF
TRBV29-1	NA	TRBJ1-1	many	TGCAGCGTTGTTCGGGTGTATGAAGCTTTCTTT	CSVVRVYEAFF
TRBV18	NA	TRBJ2-7	many	TGTGCCAGCTCAGCCGACAGGTCGCTGAGTTTCAGGTCCTACGAGCAGTACTTC	CASSADRSLSFRSYEQYF
TRBV7-9	TRBD2	TRBJ2-7	few	TGTGCCAGCAGCTTTTTCGAGCGGGAGCACTACGAGCAGTACTTC	CASSFFEREHYEQYF
TRBV5-1	NA	TRBJ2-6	medium-sized	TGCGCCAGCAGCTTGCGGTTCTCTGGGGCCAACGTCCTGACTTTC	CASSLRFSGANVLTF
TRBV28	NA	TRBJ2-7	few	TGTGCCAGCAGTCCCCTAAGGAACGAGCAGTACTTC	CASSPLRNEQYF
TRBV7-6	NA	TRBJ1-6	NA	TGTGCCAGCAGCTTAGCCTCCAGGGGTCTTGATTCACCCCTCCACTTT	CASSLASRGLDSPLHF
TRBV7-2	TRBD2	TRBJ2-3	many	TGTGCCAGCAGCTTAGTAGCGGGCCTAATTAGCACAGATACGCAGTATTTT	CASSLVAGLISTDTQYF
TRBV2	NA	TRBJ2-5	few	TGTGCCAGCAGCCAGAAGACAGTAGTAGAGACCCAGTACTTC	CASSQKTVVETQYF
TRBV6-5	NA	TRBJ2-5	NA	TGTGCCAGCAGTTCGCCGGGGGCAAAGGATCAGGAGACCCAGTACTTC	CASSSPGAKDQETQYF
TRBV7-9	NA	TRBJ2-1	many	TGTGCCAGCAGCTTAGGCCTTAACAATGAGCAGTTCTTC	CASSLGLNNEQFF
TRBV20-1	NA	TRBJ2-5	many	TGCAGCTTGACGGGGGCCATCCAAGAGACCCAGTACTTC	CSLTGAIQETQYF
TRBV21-1	NA	TRBJ1-2	many	TGTGCCAGCAGCAAATTATATCGATACCGGGCCTCAAAGGAAGATGGCTACACCTTC	CASSKLYRYRASKEDGYTF
TRBV7-9	TRBD1	TRBJ1-2	many	TGTGCCAGCAGCTTGGCCGGGACAGGTAACGGCTACACCTTC	CASSLAGTGNGYTF
TRBV19	NA	TRBJ2-2	few	TGTGCCAGTAGTCAGGGGGAGCTGTTTTTT	CASSQGELFF
TRBV3-1	TRBD1	TRBJ1-1	NA	TGTGCCAGCAGCCTGGGACAGTCATTGAACACTGAAGCTTTCTTT	CASSLGQSLNTEAFF
TRBV7-2	NA	TRBJ2-1	NA	TGTGCCAGCAGCCGAGCCGTGGCGAACAATGAGCAGTTCTTC	CASSRAVANNEQFF
TRBV6-2/TRBV6-3	TRBD2	TRBJ2-1	many	TGTGCCAGCAGTTACGGTCGGGGGGGTGAGCAGTTCTTC	CASSYGRGGEQFF
TRBV6-6	NA	TRBJ1-1	NA	TGTGCCAGCAGGGACACCAGCACTGAAGCTTTCTTT	CASRDTSTEAFF
TRBV9	TRBD1	TRBJ1-5	many	TGTGCCAGCAGCCGTGACAGGGGTGATCAGCCCCAGCATTTT	CASSRDRGDQPQHF
TRBV12-3/TRBV12-4	NA	TRBJ1-6	NA	TGTGCCAGCAGTTTTGGGGGAGAATCACCCCTCCACTTT	CASSFGGESPLHF
TRBV4-3	NA	TRBJ1-1	NA	TGCGCCAGCAGCCATTATCGGCAGGGAGGCACTGAAGCTTTCTTT	CASSHYRQGGTEAFF
TRBV7-6	TRBD2	TRBJ2-1	many	TGTGCCAGCAGCTTTAGCGGGAACCCCTCCTACAATGAGCAGTTCTTC	CASSFSGNPSYNEQFF
TRBV6-2/TRBV6-3	TRBD1	TRBJ1-1	few	TGTGCCAGCAGTTATCGGACAGGGACATACACTGAAGCTTTCTTT	CASSYRTGTYTEAFF
TRBV11-2	TRBD1	TRBJ2-1	NA	TGTGCCAGCAGCTTCTCAAGAACAGGGGTAGCTGACAATGAGCAGTTCTTC	CASSFSRTGVADNEQFF
TRBV7-9	NA	TRBJ2-1	many	TGTGCCAGCCGATCCCCCGGTGCCCCCAGCGACAATGAGCAGTTCTTC	CASRSPGAPSDNEQFF
TRBV5-5	NA	TRBJ1-2	few	TGTGCCAGCAGCTTATATAAGGGAGGCTACACCTTC	CASSLYKGGYTF
TRBV11-2	NA	TRBJ2-5	many	TGTGCCAGCAGCTCCGAGGGGGAGACCCAGTACTTC	CASSSEGETQYF
TRBV18	TRBD2	TRBJ2-2	NA	TGTGCCAGCTCACCCGCCCTAGCGGGGGGAACATCGAACACCGGGGAGCTGTTTTTT	CASSPALAGGTSNTGELFF
TRBV24-1	TRBD2	TRBJ2-2	many	TGTGCCACCAGTGCCCCTAGCGGGGCCACCGGGGAGCTGTTTTTT	CATSAPSGATGELFF
TRBV10-3	NA	TRBJ2-3	NA	TGTGCCATCAGGGGGACTGACTCTCTCAACGGGCAGTATTTT	CAIRGTDSLNGQYF
TRBV29-1	NA	TRBJ1-1	NA	TGCAGCGTGACCACCGGGTTTCGGGGCACTGAAGCTTTCTTT	CSVTTGFRGTEAFF
TRBV3-1	NA	TRBJ2-6	many	TGTGCCAGCAGCCAAGGGAAGGCTGGGGCCAACGTCCTGACTTTC	CASSQGKAGANVLTF
TRBV3-1	TRBD2	TRBJ2-7	many	TGTGCCAGCAGCCAGGCGACTAGCGGGAGATACTACGAGCAGTACTTC	CASSQATSGRYYEQYF
TRBV19	TRBD2	TRBJ2-3	NA	TGTGCCAGTAGTATCGGACTAGCGGGAGTTCCAGATACGCAGTATTTT	CASSIGLAGVPDTQYF
TRBV7-8	NA	TRBJ2-5	many	TGTGCCAGCTCCGATGTAGAGACCCAGTACTTC	CASSDVETQYF
TRBV12-3/TRBV12-4	NA	TRBJ1-2	NA	TGTGCCAGCAGTTTCGGGCCGGGGACTGGCGGGGACGGCTACACCTTC	CASSFGPGTGGDGYTF
TRBV10-1	TRBD1	TRBJ1-6	few	TGCGCCAGCACCCTCGGACAGGCCCTAGATTCACCCCTCCACTTT	CASTLGQALDSPLHF
TRBV6-4	TRBD2	TRBJ2-2	few	TGTGCCAGCAGTGTTTCAGCGGGAGGATCCACCGGGGAGCTGTTTTTT	CASSVSAGGSTGELFF
TRBV20-1	TRBD1	TRBJ2-1	many	TGCAGTGCTAGATCACCGGTACGGGACAGTTACAATGAGCAGTTCTTC	CSARSPVRDSYNEQFF
TRBV4-1	NA	TRBJ1-1	many	TGCGCCAGCAGCCAAGGGGATGAAAGTGGGAGGACTGAAGCTTTCTTT	CASSQGDESGRTEAFF
TRBV9	NA	TRBJ2-6	many	TGTGCCAGCAGCGCCGGTAACTCTGGGGCCAACGTCCTGACTTTC	CASSAGNSGANVLTF
TRBV10-3	NA	TRBJ1-1	many	TGTGCCATCGGGGGGGGGAACACTGAAGCTTTCTTT	CAIGGGNTEAFF
TRBV11-1	TRBD2	TRBJ2-1	few	TGTGCCAGCAGCACTAGGACTAGCGCATACAATGAGCAGTTCTTC	CASSTRTSAYNEQFF
TRBV4-2	TRBD1	TRBJ1-1	few	TGTGCCAGCAGGCCTGACAGGGGGAGCACTGAAGCTTTCTTT	CASRPDRGSTEAFF
TRBV27	NA	TRBJ2-2	many	TGTGCCAGCACCCAGTGGGGGAGAGCGAACACCGGGGAGCTGTTTTTT	CASTQWGRANTGELFF
TRBV4-1	NA	TRBJ2-2	few	TGCGCCAGCAGCCAAGGACCCAGCGGAGTCGGGACCGGGGAGCTGTTTTTT	CASSQGPSGVGTGELFF
TRBV30	NA	TRBJ1-1	few	TGTGCCTGGAGTGTTGGTTTCAACACTGAAGCTTTCTTT	CAWSVGFNTEAFF
TRBV4-1	TRBD2	TRBJ2-1	many	TGCGCCAGCAGCCTGTCAGCGGGGGGGCCAAATGAGCAGTTCTTC	CASSLSAGGPNEQFF
TRBV20-1	NA	TRBJ2-3	NA	TGCAGTGCTAGTTACGGCGGGCAAAGCACAGATACGCAGTATTTT	CSASYGGQSTDTQYF
TRBV7-9	TRBD2	TRBJ2-1	many	TGTGCCAGCAGCTTAGGTGGACTAGCGAATGAGCAGTTCTTC	CASSLGGLANEQFF